Listed below are T cell receptor beta chains from one sample, sequenced in a study of blood T cell repertoires in COVID-19. Profiling relied on immunoSEQ multiplex PCR, and the TCRdb table lists in-frame clones only, not all of them. The table records around 250,000 clones, approximately 84% of them present only once. The source material was PBMCs or T cells enriched from blood (not recorded which). These receptors were taken from a woman in her fifties or sixties who had been exposed to COVID-19. CDR3s include the opening cysteine and the closing phenylalanine or tryptophan. A D gene is named only where the DNA matches it firmly. Size is stated for part of the rows, as once, few or many counts, or as a class when the clone is expanded.

cdr3_nt: TGTGCCAGCAGCTGGACGGGGGACAATGAGCAGTTCTTC
cdr3_aa: CASSWTGDNEQFF
clone_size: NA
d_call: NA
v_call: TRBV7-6
j_call: TRBJ2-1

cdr3_nt: TGTGCCAGCAGCGCAAGGACAGGGGGAACCGGGGAGCTGTTTTTT
cdr3_aa: CASSARTGGTGELFF
clone_size: few
d_call: TRBD1
v_call: TRBV9
j_call: TRBJ2-2

cdr3_nt: TGTGCCAGCAGCGCACGGGGGAGCACAGATACGCAGTATTTT
cdr3_aa: CASSARGSTDTQYF
clone_size: NA
d_call: NA
v_call: TRBV11-2
j_call: TRBJ2-3

cdr3_nt: TGTGCCAGCAGTCCCCTAGCGGTTCACGGAGAGACCCAGTACTTC
cdr3_aa: CASSPLAVHGETQYF
clone_size: NA
d_call: TRBD2
v_call: TRBV27
j_call: TRBJ2-5

cdr3_nt: TGTGCCAGCAGTTCCCTTCAGGGGAACAATCAGCCCCAGCATTTT
cdr3_aa: CASSSLQGNNQPQHF
clone_size: NA
d_call: NA
v_call: TRBV6-9
j_call: TRBJ1-5

cdr3_nt: TGTGCCAGCAGTTTAAGCCTCACCCAAGCCTCCTACAATGAGCAGTTCTTC
cdr3_aa: CASSLSLTQASYNEQFF
clone_size: NA
d_call: NA
v_call: TRBV27
j_call: TRBJ2-1

cdr3_nt: TGTGCCTGGAGTGTTAATGATCAGCCCCAGCATTTT
cdr3_aa: CAWSVNDQPQHF
clone_size: NA
d_call: NA
v_call: TRBV30
j_call: TRBJ1-5

cdr3_nt: TGTGCCACCAGCAGAGGGGGGGGAGGCTATGGCTACACCTTC
cdr3_aa: CATSRGGGGYGYTF
clone_size: NA
d_call: NA
v_call: TRBV15
j_call: TRBJ1-2

cdr3_nt: TGTGCCAGCAGTTTATCGTTTAGGGGGTCGAACAATGAGCAGTTCTTC
cdr3_aa: CASSLSFRGSNNEQFF
clone_size: NA
d_call: NA
v_call: TRBV27
j_call: TRBJ2-1

cdr3_nt: TGCGCCAGCAGCGTGACAGGGGGCGCGTCCACTGAAGCTTTCTTT
cdr3_aa: CASSVTGGASTEAFF
clone_size: NA
d_call: TRBD1
v_call: TRBV5-1
j_call: TRBJ1-1

cdr3_nt: TGTGCCAGCAGCCTGAATGGGAGAGGGGAGCAGTTCTTC
cdr3_aa: CASSLNGRGEQFF
clone_size: NA
d_call: NA
v_call: TRBV3-1/TRBV3-2
j_call: TRBJ2-1

cdr3_nt: TGTGCCAGCAGGGACATAGGGAGCAATCAGCCCCAGCATTTT
cdr3_aa: CASRDIGSNQPQHF
clone_size: NA
d_call: NA
v_call: TRBV28
j_call: TRBJ1-5

cdr3_nt: TGTGCCAGCAGTTTTAGGGGGCTGGGGACTGAAGCTTTCTTT
cdr3_aa: CASSFRGLGTEAFF
clone_size: NA
d_call: TRBD1
v_call: TRBV28
j_call: TRBJ1-1

cdr3_nt: TGTGCCATCAGTGAGTTCACAGGGCACGAGCAGTACTTC
cdr3_aa: CAISEFTGHEQYF
clone_size: NA
d_call: NA
v_call: TRBV10-3
j_call: TRBJ2-7

cdr3_nt: TGTGCCAGCAGCGTAGCCCAGACTAACACTGAAGCTTTCTTT
cdr3_aa: CASSVAQTNTEAFF
clone_size: NA
d_call: NA
v_call: TRBV9
j_call: TRBJ1-1

cdr3_nt: TGTGCCAGCAGCCCCTGGACTAGCGGGGTCAGCACAGATACGCAGTATTTT
cdr3_aa: CASSPWTSGVSTDTQYF
clone_size: NA
d_call: TRBD2
v_call: TRBV3-1/TRBV3-2
j_call: TRBJ2-3

cdr3_nt: TGCGCCAGCAGCCCCGGCCCGGGACTCCCCAACACTGAAGCTTTCTTT
cdr3_aa: CASSPGPGLPNTEAFF
clone_size: NA
d_call: NA
v_call: TRBV4-1
j_call: TRBJ1-1

cdr3_nt: TGTGCCAGCAGCCGACAGTTTTCGATGAACACTGAAGCTTTCTTT
cdr3_aa: CASSRQFSMNTEAFF
clone_size: once
d_call: NA
v_call: TRBV5-6
j_call: TRBJ1-1

cdr3_nt: TGCGCCAGCAGCTTGGGGGGGACAGGGGTTGCCGAAGCTTTCTTT
cdr3_aa: CASSLGGTGVAEAFF
clone_size: NA
d_call: TRBD1
v_call: TRBV5-1
j_call: TRBJ1-1

cdr3_nt: TGTGCCAGCAGCCAGCGGGGTCAAGATACGCAGTATTTT
cdr3_aa: CASSQRGQDTQYF
clone_size: NA
d_call: NA
v_call: TRBV3-1/TRBV3-2
j_call: TRBJ2-3

cdr3_nt: TGTGCCAGCAGCTTCGGCGACAGGGGGCTTGACTATGGCTACACCTTC
cdr3_aa: CASSFGDRGLDYGYTF
clone_size: NA
d_call: TRBD1
v_call: TRBV5-8
j_call: TRBJ1-2

cdr3_nt: TGTGCCAGCACTCAGGGGAATGGGAACACCATATATTTT
cdr3_aa: CASTQGNGNTIYF
clone_size: NA
d_call: NA
v_call: TRBV12-3/TRBV12-4
j_call: TRBJ1-3

cdr3_nt: TGTGCCAGCAGTTTACGACGGGACAAAACTTTCTTT
cdr3_aa: CASSLRRDKTFF
clone_size: NA
d_call: NA
v_call: TRBV12-3/TRBV12-4
j_call: TRBJ1-1

cdr3_nt: TGTGCCAGCTCACCACTCCAAGGGGTGGGCGAGCAGTACTTC
cdr3_aa: CASSPLQGVGEQYF
clone_size: NA
d_call: NA
v_call: TRBV18
j_call: TRBJ2-7

cdr3_nt: TGTGCCAGCAGCTTGGGTGGGACAACCTACAATGAGCAGTTCTTC
cdr3_aa: CASSLGGTTYNEQFF
clone_size: NA
d_call: NA
v_call: TRBV5-4
j_call: TRBJ2-1

cdr3_nt: TGTGCCAGTAGTGCCTCCAGCGGTGGTAGAAATGAGCAGTTCTTC
cdr3_aa: CASSASSGGRNEQFF
clone_size: NA
d_call: NA
v_call: TRBV19
j_call: TRBJ2-1

cdr3_nt: TGCGCCAGCAGCTTGCTGAACACCGGGGAGCTGTTTTTT
cdr3_aa: CASSLLNTGELFF
clone_size: NA
d_call: NA
v_call: TRBV5-1
j_call: TRBJ2-2

cdr3_nt: TGTGCCAGCTCGTCTCCGGGTCCTTCCTACAATGAGCAGTTCTTC
cdr3_aa: CASSSPGPSYNEQFF
clone_size: NA
d_call: NA
v_call: TRBV18
j_call: TRBJ2-1

cdr3_nt: TGTGCCATCATTTCTGGGACAGGGATGGGAAACACCATATATTTT
cdr3_aa: CAIISGTGMGNTIYF
clone_size: NA
d_call: TRBD1
v_call: TRBV10-3
j_call: TRBJ1-3

cdr3_nt: TGTGCCAGTACTCAGGGGCTACCAAACACCATATATTTT
cdr3_aa: CASTQGLPNTIYF
clone_size: NA
d_call: NA
v_call: TRBV6-5
j_call: TRBJ1-3

cdr3_nt: TGTGCCAGTAGTCGAGCCTCGGGACACTTGACCGGGGAGCTGTTTTTT
cdr3_aa: CASSRASGHLTGELFF
clone_size: NA
d_call: NA
v_call: TRBV19
j_call: TRBJ2-2